Each of the 4 T cell receptor beta chains below was sequenced from the same sample in a study of T cell responses to AZD1222 COVID-19 vaccine. The data were produced by immunoSEQ multiplex PCR, yet TCRdb's version contains in-frame clones alone and is incomplete. The data contain about 120,000 clones, 92% of them singletons. Specimen: peripheral blood, collected on day 0 of AZD1222 vaccination. Source of these receptors: an adult in good health.

The V and J genes are TRBV6-5 and TRBJ1-2; TRBD1 might be the D (5 bases). CDR1 and CDR2 from the germline V gene are MNHEY and SVGAGI. V was pared by 5 bases and J by 8 bases, with 15 bases between. The CDR3 is 13 amino acids. CDR3 bases: TGTGCCAGCAGTACGTGGCAGGGAGGCGGCTACACCTTC. It encodes CASSTWQGGGYTF.

The table lists this clone with a few counts. The rearrangement links TRBV19 to TRBJ2-1; D is perhaps TRBD2 (6 bases). Deletions cut 3 bases from V and 9 bases from J, with 18 bases between. CDR3 length equals 15 residues. Per the germline V gene, CDR1 is LNHDA and CDR2 is SQIVND (reference sequence). CDR3 in amino acids: CASSISAGGRGEQFF. CDR3 coding DNA: TGTGCCAGTAGTATTTCAGCGGGTGGGCGGGGTGAGCAGTTCTTC.

The CDR3 coding sequence is TGTGCCACCAAGGGACAGGGCGACACCGGGGAGCTGTTTTTT. Its translation is CATKGQGDTGELFF. The chain links TRBV6-6 to TRBJ2-2; 9 nucleotides align to TRBD1. Germline V gene data show CDR1 as MNHNY and CDR2 as SVGAGI (reference sequence). After removal of 10 bases from V and 3 bases from J, the junction contained 6 bases not matched to a gene. The CDR3 is made up of 14 amino acids.

This chain uses TRBV4-3 with TRBJ2-1, with TRBD2 matching over 10 bases. Germline V gives CDR1 LGHNA, CDR2 YSLEER. CDR3 length equals 14 residues. Trimming removed 4 bases from V and 9 bases from J; junction bases left unmatched: 6. The CDR3 loop reads CASSPLAGDPEQFF. DNA of the CDR3: TGCGCCAGCAGCCCCCTAGCGGGAGATCCTGAGCAGTTCTTC.